This entry lists 27 T cell receptor beta chains sequenced from one sample in a study of shared clonotypes between healthy human individuals. Terminally differentiated effector memory CD45RA+ cells were excluded by CCR7 positive selection of CD45RO-negative cells. Sequenced by immunoSEQ multiplex PCR; TCRdb stores in-frame clones only, minus some. The data contain about 2.1 million clones, approximately 92% of them singletons. Source material: naive CD8+ T cells from PBMCs. The receptors stem from a man between 18 and 35 years old in good health. Some clones in this sample may be carry-over from other donors' samples.

V is TRBV5-4 and J is TRBJ2-7; TRBD2 agrees at 7 bases. The germline gives CDR1 SGHNT, CDR2 YYREEE (reference sequence). The V segment lost 4 bases and the J segment 2 bases; nucleotides outside the gene matches: 6. The CDR3 consists of 14 residues. DNA for the CDR3: TGTGCCAGCAGCCGAGGGGAGGGTCCCTACGAGCAGTACTTC. Amino acid sequence: CASSRGEGPYEQYF.

The genes are TRBV15 and TRBJ1-3; D gene uncertain. The CDR3 has 15 residues. Trimming removed 4 bases at V and 3 bases at J, with 13 bases between. Germline V gene lookup returns CDR1 LNHNV and CDR2 YYDKDF (reference sequence). CDR3 sequence (DNA): TGTGCCACCAGCACGGCCTACGGGTTTGGAAACACCATATATTTT. Amino acid sequence: CATSTAYGFGNTIYF.

The chain links TRBV11-2 to TRBJ2-4; tentative D call: TRBD1 (6 bases). Deletions cut 4 bases from V and 3 bases from J, with 10 bases between. Germline lookup yields CDR1 SGHAT and CDR2 FQNNGV. This CDR3 is built from 14 residues. The CDR3 region has the DNA TGTGCCAGCAGCTCCACAGGGCGCAAAAACATTCAGTACTTC. Translated: CASSSTGRKNIQYF.

The J gene is TRBJ2-7, the V gene TRBV19, with 8 bases aligning to TRBD2. The J segment lost 3 bases and the V segment lost 6 bases, leaving 7 bases of the junction unmatched. The CDR3 is 14 amino acids. The germline V gene has CDR1 LNHDA and CDR2 SQIVND (reference sequence). Here the CDR3 reads CASSPSAGGYEQYF. CDR3 sequence (DNA): TGTGCCAGTAGCCCATCCGCGGGGGGCTACGAGCAGTACTTC.

This rearrangement joins TRBV4-1 to TRBJ2-5; TRBD2 might be the D (6 bases). Between the trimmed V and J ends, which lost 0 bases and 5 bases, there was a span of 19 bases. Per the germline V gene, CDR1 is MGHRA and CDR2 is YSYEKL. The CDR3 runs 17 residues. Here the CDR3 reads CASSQDSYIRDSETQYF. The CDR3 coding sequence is TGCGCCAGCAGCCAAGATTCGTATATTAGGGACTCCGAGACCCAGTACTTC.

The genes are TRBV27 and TRBJ2-7; 15 nucleotides match TRBD2. The junction had 4 bases not matched to a gene; V was cut back by 4 bases and J by 3 bases. The CDR3 length is 16 residues. CDR1 MNHEY and CDR2 SMNVEV come from the germline V gene (reference sequence). The CDR3 nucleotides read TGTGCCAGCAGTTCGGGACTAGCGGGAGGCTACTACGAGCAGTACTTC. Amino acids: CASSSGLAGGYYEQYF.

The gene calls are TRBV13 and TRBJ1-2; D unclear. Germline V CDR1 and CDR2: PRHDT, FYEKMQ (reference sequence). V lost 1 base and J lost 0, with 9 bases in between. CDR3 length: 15 residues. In DNA form, the CDR3 reads TGTGCCAGCAGCTTAGTGGACGGATCTAACTATGGCTACACCTTC. Encoded protein: CASSLVDGSNYGYTF.

This clone was counted once. This rearrangement joins TRBV4-2 to TRBJ2-5, with 16 bases matching TRBD2. The J segment lost 5 bases and the V segment lost 0 bases, leaving 6 bases of the junction unmatched. Per germline, CDR1 LGHNA and CDR2 YNFKEQ. CDR3 size: 18 residues. CDR3 region: CASSQEGTSGRDLETQYF. The CDR3 bases are TGTGCCAGCAGCCAAGAGGGGACTAGCGGGAGGGACCTGGAGACCCAGTACTTC.

This rearrangement joins TRBV27 to TRBJ1-3; tentatively, D is TRBD1 (5 bases). Germline loops: CDR1 MNHEY, CDR2 SMNVEV (reference sequence). Deletions cut 5 bases from V and 0 bases from J, with 8 bases between. The CDR3 has 14 amino acids. CDR3 DNA sequence: TGTGCCAGCAGTACGGGGGGCTCTGGAAACACCATATATTTT. Translation gives CASSTGGSGNTIYF.

Here the CDR3 DNA reads TGTGCCTGGAGATGGGGGGTGTTAGCGGGAAGTAGTGAGGATCCGATCGATGAGCAGTTCTTC. Translating it yields CAWRWGVLAGSSEDPIDEQFF. The chain carries TRBV30 and TRBJ2-1, with TRBD2 identical over 8 bases. CDR3 length: 21 residues. Germline CDR1 reads GTSNPN; CDR2 reads SVGIG (reference sequence). The V and J ends lost 3 bases and 8 bases, in that order; junction bases with no gene match: 30.

CDR3 amino acids: CASSSPRVGAHRGDEQFF. The CDR3 region has the DNA TGCGCCAGCAGCTCCCCAAGAGTTGGGGCCCACAGGGGCGATGAGCAGTTCTTC. The chain combines TRBV5-1 with TRBJ2-1, with 7 bases identical to TRBD1. Germline V gives CDR1 SGHRS, CDR2 YFSETQ. J lost 8 bases, V lost 3 bases, and 20 bases had no gene match. The CDR3 totals 18 residues.

A remark on this clone: Other DNA sequences in this sample translate to the same CDR3. The rearrangement uses TRBV27 and TRBJ1-1, with no clear D. Trimming took 3 bases from V and 4 from J, leaving 9 bases between them. The CDR3 consists of 13 residues. Looked up from germline, CDR1 is MNHEY and CDR2 is SMNVEV (reference sequence). CDR3 DNA sequence: TGTGCCAGCAGTTTCGGTCGAGGCACTGAAGCTTTCTTT. It translates to CASSFGRGTEAFF.

V usage is TRBV15 and J usage is TRBJ2-3; D not resolved. V lost 5 bases, J lost 1 base, and 16 bases lay in between. CDR3 length: 16 amino acids. CDR1 is LNHNV, CDR2 YYDKDF, per germline (reference sequence). The CDR3 loop reads CATSVEDPGGTDTQYF. The CDR3 nucleotides read TGTGCCACCAGCGTCGAGGATCCCGGTGGCACAGATACGCAGTATTTT.

The chain links TRBV6-5 to TRBJ2-7; TRBD1 agrees at 9 bases. The CDR3 totals 16 residues. The junction had 10 bases not matched to a gene; V was cut back by 4 bases and J by 3 bases. From germline, CDR1 is MNHEY and CDR2 SVGAGI. In nucleotides, the CDR3 is TGTGCCAGCAGTTCCACGGGACAGGGAAAGAACTACGAGCAGTACTTC. Encoded protein: CASSSTGQGKNYEQYF.

V gene TRBV27 combines with J gene TRBJ2-1, with 11 bases that match TRBD2. J gave up 10 bases and V 9 bases, and 17 bases lay outside the gene matches. Per the germline V gene, CDR1 is MNHEY and CDR2 is SMNVEV (reference sequence). There are 16 residues in the CDR3. The CDR3 DNA is TGTGCCAGTCAAAAAACTAGCGGGAGAAAGGATAGCGAGCAGTTCTTC. Protein: CASQKTSGRKDSEQFF.

This clone showed up just once. The genes are TRBV19 and TRBJ2-3; maybe TRBD1 (6 bases). V was cut by 4 bases and J by 4 bases, with 15 bases left in between. The CDR3 is made up of 15 amino acids. Germline V gives CDR1 LNHDA, CDR2 SQIVND (reference sequence). The DNA of the CDR3 is TGTGCCAGTAGTAGTTTGGCAGGGGATGCAGATACGCAGTATTTT. It codes for CASSSLAGDADTQYF. Looking up the rest from reference TRBV19 and TRBJ2-3 gives the full variable domain: DGGITQSPKYLFRKEGQNVTLSCEQNLNHDAMYWYRQDPGQGLRLIYYSQIVNDFQKGDIAEGYSVSREKKESFPLTVTSAQKNPTAFYLCASSSLAGDADTQYFGPGTRLTVL.

The chain carries TRBV14 and TRBJ2-7, with 7 bases aligning to TRBD1. Unmatched junction bases numbered 6, after V lost 0 bases and J lost 7 bases. The CDR3 spans 14 residues. Germline V gives CDR1 SGHDN, CDR2 FVKESK. The CDR3 sequence is CASSQETGFLEQYF. As DNA, the CDR3 is TGTGCCAGCAGCCAAGAGACAGGGTTTTTGGAGCAGTACTTC.

This clone has a single count. The rearrangement joins TRBV4-1 to TRBJ2-1, with no clear D. The ends were cut back, 4 bases at V and 7 bases at J, with 11 bases in the middle. CDR1 is MGHRA, CDR2 YSYEKL, per germline. This CDR3 contains 13 residues. The CDR3 nucleotides are TGCGCCAGCAGCCCTTTCTCGCCTAATGAGCAGTTCTTC. Translated: CASSPFSPNEQFF.

This chain connects TRBV27 to TRBJ2-7; maybe TRBD1 (6 bases). V was clipped by 0 bases and J by 1 base, with 10 bases between them. The germline gives CDR1 MNHEY, CDR2 SMNVEV (reference sequence). This CDR3 comprises 15 residues. CDR3 region: CASSLSRDTSYEQYF. CDR3 nucleotides: TGTGCCAGCAGTTTATCGAGGGACACGTCCTACGAGCAGTACTTC.

This clone was found once. The gene calls are TRBV9 and TRBJ2-2; 9 bases fit TRBD2. The CDR3 runs 16 residues. After removal of 1 base from V and 6 bases from J, the junction contained 7 bases not matched to a gene. CDR1 and CDR2 from the germline V gene are SGDLS and YYNGEE. CDR3: CASSVRGTSIAGELFF. The CDR3 DNA reads as TGTGCCAGCAGCGTAAGGGGGACTAGCATAGCCGGGGAGCTGTTTTTT.

The chain carries TRBV12-1 and TRBJ2-5; the table assigns TRBD2, which was not confirmed against the DNA. TRBV12-1 is marked as a pseudogene. The CDR3 is 14 residues long. The CDR3 spells CASSFVGTRGTQYF. CDR3 nucleotides: TGTGCCAGCAGCTTTGTTGGGACTAGAGGGACCCAGTACTTC.

This clone was picked up one time. The gene calls are TRBV7-9 and TRBJ2-7; D not certain. The CDR3 is made up of 15 amino acids. Trimming took off 3 bases at V and 2 bases at J, with 14 bases between the two ends. Per the germline V gene, CDR1 is SEHNR and CDR2 is FQNEAQ (reference sequence). The CDR3 DNA follows: TGTGCCAGCAGCTTTTTAGCCCAAAAACCCTACGAGCAGTACTTC. This translates into CASSFLAQKPYEQYF.

The V gene is TRBV27, the J gene TRBJ1-5; a possible D gene is TRBD1 (6 bases). Germline V gives CDR1 MNHEY, CDR2 SMNVEV (reference sequence). Trimming took 2 bases from V and 5 from J, leaving 10 bases between them. The CDR3 is 14 amino acids. This chain's CDR3 is CASSLRQADQPQHF. DNA for the CDR3: TGTGCCAGCAGTTTAAGACAGGCGGATCAGCCCCAGCATTTT.

The chain has TRBV4-2 and TRBJ2-7; 9 nucleotides align to TRBD2. J was trimmed by 5 bases and V by 4 bases; bases with no gene match: 15. This CDR3 has 17 amino acids. CDR1 and CDR2 from the germline V gene are LGHNA and YNFKEQ. The CDR3: CASSPRGSGSSWDEQYF. In DNA form, the CDR3 reads TGTGCCAGCAGCCCCAGGGGTAGCGGGAGTAGTTGGGACGAGCAGTACTTC.

Regarding this clone: The sample carries other DNA sequences with the same CDR3. V usage is TRBV9 and J usage is TRBJ1-1; D is unresolved. The CDR3 spans 13 residues. V was cut by 4 bases and J by 5 bases, with 12 bases left in between. The germline V gene has CDR1 SGDLS and CDR2 YYNGEE. The chain's CDR3 is CASSLTGGTEAFF. In DNA form, the CDR3 reads TGTGCCAGCAGCCTTACGGGAGGAACTGAAGCTTTCTTT.

V and J are TRBV29-1 and TRBJ2-5; D remains unclear. The tail of the sequence fits TRBJ2-7 better, so the J call may be wrong. Per the germline V gene, CDR1 is SQVTM and CDR2 is ANQGSEA. The CDR3 length is 13 residues. CDR3 nucleotides: TGCAGCGTTGCGGGCAGTCGCTCCTACGAGCAGTACTTC. Translation: CSVAGSRSYEQYF.

This chain links TRBV11-2 with TRBJ2-1; 10 bases agree with TRBD2. The CDR3 is made up of 13 amino acids. Germline V CDR1 and CDR2: SGHAT, FQNNGV. The V gene end was trimmed by 5 bases and the J gene end by 11 bases; junction bases not matched to a gene: 6. The CDR3 DNA reads as TGTGCCAGCAGCACCCAGGGACTAGCGAAGCAGTTCTTC. Translation: CASSTQGLAKQFF.